This entry is about one T cell receptor (beta chain). Which antigen it targets is not known. Qualities for individual bases were not recorded, and no much larger clone is one base off. Library prep was done by the immunoSEQ multiplex PCR assay. The paper's processing steps were these. A statistical classification framework was built for diagnosing cytomegalovirus status from the catalog of TCR beta chain sequences. Imported from immuneACCESS, the table was reduced by TCRdb to in-frame sequences with V and J called. These copies leave out some clones; in studies compared against another copy, an unresolved V gene accounts for under half, and the cause of the remainder is not known. That table gives V, J and clone size, and the DNA gave D and trimming. For this sample there are around 61,000 clones; over 90% appear just once. Approximately 5% of the sample lies in the top ten. Donors formed part of the validation cohort, which comprised about 130 subjects and was distinct from the first cohort of under 850 subjects.

These data originate in a study of cytomegalovirus exposure and HLA in healthy donors (dated by TCRdb to the late 2010s). Background for the entire study: A later analysis indicated that the roughly 130 validation repertoires were generated on the platform also employed for the 650 to 850 repertoires of the first cohort. The study aimed to test whether cataloging public T cell receptors could reveal signatures of past pathogen exposure. A separate validation cohort of some 130 different subjects was used in addition to the 666-subject first cohort. To predict cytomegalovirus infection status, the study brought together high-throughput TCR immunosequencing, statistical association of individual TCRs with disease status, and machine learning.

The full study reports these points: In both the original and validation cohorts, the classifier was reported to diagnose cytomegalovirus status with high specificity and sensitivity. The authors suggested that the approach could potentially be generalized to other disease states and immunological phenotypes. A later analysis had no HLA typing for the validation cohort, so co-occurrence there was scored across all 130 or so repertoires. In vitro tests confirmed that a few of the cytomegalovirus-associated TCR beta chains recognize cytomegalovirus antigens. Most TCR sequences were observed very rarely across donors, whereas some public TCRs were present in many individuals. In the study, about 150 TCR beta chains were listed as associated with cytomegalovirus. A later analysis found that TCRs clustered in the first cohort also tended to co-occur in the 130 or so validation repertoires, with approximately 95% of cluster scores above 0.

The receptor comes from a man in his late teens or twenties in good health and CMV-seropositive. Sequenced sample: PBMCs.

The nucleotide sequence reads as follows: TGTGCCAGCAGCTTAGTAGCGGCTACCACAGATACGCAGTATTTT. Its protein reads: CASSLVAATTDTQYF. The chain couples TRBV7-2 to TRBJ2-3, with a tentative D gene TRBD2 over 6 matching bases. Its CDR3 holds 15 amino acids, cysteine through phenylalanine. The retained sequence is limited to the CDR3, 45 bases, with the frame set at the first base. CDR1 SGHTA and CDR2 FQGNSA are derived from the germline V gene. Trimming removed 1 base from V and 2 bases from J, leaving 10 bases between the germline ends.